The 6 T cell receptor beta chains reported below all come from one sample, sequenced in a study of early T cells in non-severe SARS-CoV-2 infection. TCRdb re-called the 5' RACE reads through MiXCR, storing one row per CDR3 protein. The profile shows tens of thousands of distinct CDR3 sequences, approximately 13% of them singletons. Sample: whole blood, taken at baseline. Every receptor here comes from an adult who was a healthcare worker with PCR-confirmed SARS-CoV-2 infection or an uninfected control (not recorded which).

The rearrangement joins TRBV18 to TRBJ2-1; D might be TRBD2 (5 bases). CDR3 size: 15 residues. V was cut by 1 base and J by 3 bases, with 10 bases left in between. CDR1 and CDR2 from the germline V gene are KGHSH and LQKENI. The chain's CDR3 is CASSPRTPGYNEQFF. The CDR3 region has the DNA TGTGCCAGCTCACCACGGACTCCCGGCTACAATGAGCAGTTCTTC.

The rearrangement uses TRBV5-1 and TRBJ2-2; 7 bases fit TRBD1. Germline CDR1 is SGHRS and CDR2 is YFSETQ. The CDR3 loop spans 15 amino acids. V lost 2 bases, J lost 1 base, and 2 bases stayed unmatched. This CDR3 reads CASSLGGLNTGELFF. The CDR3 DNA sequence: TGCGCCAGCAGCTTAGGGGGCCTGAACACCGGGGAGCTGTTTTTT. Using reference TRBV5-1 and TRBJ2-2 for the parts outside the CDR3, the full variable domain is KAGVTQTPRYLIKTRGQQVTLSCSPISGHRSVSWYQQTPGQGLQFLFEYFSETQRNKGNFPGRFSGRQFSNSRSEMNVSTLELGDSALYLCASSLGGLNTGELFFGEGSRLTVL.

This clonotype was seen a few times. The chain is built from TRBV19 and TRBJ1-5; 8 bases line up with TRBD1. This CDR3 spans 14 amino acids. With V trimmed by 8 bases and J by 4 bases, 7 bases remained unmatched. The V gene's germline CDR1 is LNHDA and CDR2 SQIVND (reference sequence). The CDR3 DNA is TGTGCCAGTTCCGGACAGGGAGGAAATCAGCCCCAGCATTTT. Protein: CASSGQGGNQPQHF. Drawing the rest from reference TRBV19 and TRBJ1-5, the complete variable domain is DGGITQSPKYLFRKEGQNVTLSCEQNLNHDAMYWYRQDPGQGLRLIYYSQIVNDFQKGDIAEGYSVSREKKESFPLTVTSAQKNPTAFYLCASSGQGGNQPQHFGDGTRLSIL.

This clonotype came up many times. The chain has TRBV12-3 or TRBV12-4 and TRBJ1-1, with no clear D. V lost 1 base, J lost 7 bases, and 4 bases lay in between. The CDR3 totals 11 residues. The DNA of the CDR3 is TGTGCCAGCAGTTTAGGGGGTGAAGCTTTCTTT. This sequence encodes CASSLGGEAFF.

The chain recombines TRBV5-4 with TRBJ2-7; no clear D gene. This CDR3 spans 17 amino acids. Germline CDR1 SGHNT, CDR2 YYREEE (reference sequence). Trimming removed 0 bases from V and 3 bases from J, with 19 bases in between. CDR3 protein: CASSLASHMDVDYEQYF. The CDR3 DNA reads TGTGCCAGCAGCTTGGCCAGTCACATGGACGTGGACTACGAGCAGTACTTC. Drawing the rest from reference TRBV5-4 and TRBJ2-7, the complete variable domain is ETGVTQSPTHLIKTRGQQVTLRCSSQSGHNTVSWYQQALGQGPQFIFQYYREEENGRGNFPPRFSGLQFPNYSSELNVNALELDDSALYLCASSLASHMDVDYEQYFGPGTRLTVT.

A remark on this clonotype: One end of the junction does not line up with germline, which may come from a read error. J is TRBJ2-3 and V is TRBV29-1, with TRBD2 matching over 13 bases. The CDR3 sequence is 11 residues long. Germline V gene lookup returns CDR1 SQVTM and CDR2 ANQGSEA. CDR3: CSVTSGGATDF. CDR3 coding DNA: TGCAGCGTTACTAGCGGGGGGGCCACGGATTTT.